Listed here are 17 T cell receptor beta chains from one sample, sequenced in a study of CD8+ T cells in alopecia areata. The authors extracted RNA and reverse transcribed it into cDNA as the sequencing template. The protocol was immunoSEQ multiplex PCR, while the TCRdb copy is restricted to in-frame clones and leaves out a portion. The sample has around 120,000 clones; approximately 57% are singletons. The treatment is: oral pan-JAK inhibitor, 5-10 mg twice daily. Here the sequenced sample was CD4+ T cells sorted from blood, taken at week 4, from a patient treated with tofacitinib. Receptors originate from a human donor with alopecia areata.

The chain combines TRBV5-1 with TRBJ2-5, with 8 bases identical to TRBD2. Germline-derived CDR1 and CDR2 are SGHRS and YFSETQ. The CDR3 has 13 residues. With V trimmed by 5 bases and J by 2 bases, 2 bases remained unmatched. The CDR3 spells CASSSGGQETQYF. The CDR3 nucleotides are TGCGCCAGCAGTTCGGGGGGGCAAGAGACCCAGTACTTC.

CDR3 DNA: TGTGCCACGCAGCTTAGGCGAGGACAGGGTAGACACGAGCAGTACTTC. The encoded protein is CATQLRRGQGRHEQYF. This chain uses TRBV7-9 with TRBJ2-7; TRBD1 aligns across 8 bases. Germline V lookup: CDR1 SEHNR, CDR2 FQNEAQ (reference sequence). CDR3 size: 16 residues. Trimming at V came to 10 bases and at J to 5 bases, leaving 19 bases not matched to a gene. Looking up the rest from reference TRBV7-9 and TRBJ2-7 gives the full variable domain: DTGVSQNPRHKITKRGQNVTFRCDPISEHNRLYWYRQTLGQGPEFLTYFQNEAQLEKSRLLSDRFSAERPKGSFSTLEIQRTEQGDSAMYLCATQLRRGQGRHEQYFGPGTRLTVT.

The chain employs TRBV7-9 and TRBJ2-3; TRBD2 agrees at 12 bases. The J segment lost 4 bases and the V segment lost 5 bases, leaving 10 bases of the junction unmatched. This CDR3 spans 17 amino acids. Germline V gene sequence: CDR1 SEHNR, CDR2 FQNEAQ (reference sequence). The DNA of the CDR3 is TGTGCCAGCAGCCCGCGGACTAGCGGGATGATGGCAGATACGCAGTATTTT. This encodes CASSPRTSGMMADTQYF.

The chain employs TRBV7-9 and TRBJ1-1; D unresolved. This CDR3 is built from 11 residues. Germline V CDR1 and CDR2: SEHNR, FQNEAQ (reference sequence). With 4 bases removed from V and 11 bases from J, the gap between germline ends came to 11 bases. In nucleotides, the CDR3 is TGTGCCAGCAGCTCGCCGGGGAGGGCTTTCTTT. It translates to CASSSPGRAFF.

The gene calls are TRBV30 and TRBJ1-1, with a possible D match to TRBD1 (5 bases). This CDR3 is built from 13 residues. Germline V gene data show CDR1 as GTSNPN and CDR2 as SVGIG (reference sequence). V shed 5 bases and J shed 4 bases, with 14 bases lying between them. CDR3 DNA: TGTGCCTGGGCCCACGGGGGGAGCACTGAAGCTTTCTTT. It translates to CAWAHGGSTEAFF.

This clone has just a few counts. The rearrangement links TRBV25-1 to TRBJ1-2; tentative D call: TRBD1 (6 bases). Trimming left V 7 bases short and J 1 base short, with 10 bases between. Germline CDR1 is MGHDK and CDR2 is SYGVNS. CDR3 size: 13 residues. The CDR3 bases are TGTGCCAGCACAAGACAGGATAACTATGGCTACACCTTC. As protein: CASTRQDNYGYTF.

This chain uses TRBV7-9 with TRBJ1-5, with 10 bases aligning to TRBD1. Germline lookup yields CDR1 SEHNR and CDR2 FQNEAQ (reference sequence). This CDR3 is 16 amino acids long. The V segment lost 2 bases and the J segment 2 bases; nucleotides outside the gene matches: 3. CDR3 region: CASSLYGTGGNQPQHF. The CDR3, as DNA: TGTGCCAGCAGCTTATACGGGACAGGGGGCAATCAGCCCCAGCATTTT.

This clone was found a few times. The gene calls are TRBV7-9 and TRBJ2-3; no definite D call. Per germline, CDR1 SEHNR and CDR2 FQNEAQ (reference sequence). Trimming took off 0 bases at V and 8 bases at J, with 6 bases between the two ends. The CDR3 has 12 amino acids. CDR3 region: CASSLAVRTQYF. The CDR3 nucleotides read TGTGCCAGCAGCTTAGCGGTCCGTACGCAGTATTTT.

The chain is built from TRBV6-5 and TRBJ2-7, with no clear D. With 6 bases removed from V and 7 bases from J, the gap between germline ends came to 13 bases. The CDR3 runs 12 residues. CDR1 and CDR2 from the germline V gene are MNHEY and SVGAGI. The CDR3 reads CASSGTVSEQYF. The CDR3 nucleotides are TGTGCCAGCAGCGGCACTGTAAGTGAGCAGTACTTC.

The chain is built from TRBV6-5 and TRBJ2-7; 7 bases line up with TRBD2. The germline V gene encodes CDR1 MNHEY and CDR2 SVGAGI. Trimming removed 6 bases from V and 0 bases from J; junction bases left unmatched: 2. CDR3 length: 13 amino acids. CDR3 loop: CASSGGFSYEQYF. The DNA for the CDR3 is TGTGCCAGCAGCGGGGGGTTCTCCTACGAGCAGTACTTC.

J is TRBJ1-2 and V is TRBV29-1, with TRBD1 matching over 9 bases. Germline CDR1 reads SQVTM; CDR2 reads ANQGSEA. With 4 bases clipped from V and 0 bases from J, the junction kept 3 bases outside the gene matches. The CDR3 consists of 14 residues. The CDR3 region is CSVATGGSNYGYTF. The CDR3 DNA reads TGCAGCGTTGCCACAGGGGGCTCTAACTATGGCTACACCTTC.

CDR3 nucleotides: TGTGCCAGCAGCCGCACGACGGACGAAAAACTGTTTTTT. Its translation is CASSRTTDEKLFF. The chain carries TRBV7-2 and TRBJ1-4; the D is unclear. Germline V CDR1 and CDR2: SGHTA, FQGNSA. The CDR3 runs to 13 residues. The germline V and J ends were trimmed by 5 bases and 8 bases, with 12 bases remaining between them.

This chain uses TRBV7-2 with TRBJ2-7; D uncertain. The CDR3 contains 14 residues. Deletions cut 0 bases from V and 5 bases from J, with 11 bases between. CDR1 SGHTA and CDR2 FQGNSA come from the germline V gene. CDR3 coding DNA: TGTGCCAGCAGCTTAGCCGGCAATCGGGACGAGCAGTACTTC. It specifies CASSLAGNRDEQYF.

V and J are TRBV5-1 and TRBJ2-1; tentative D call: TRBD1 (6 bases). V lost 3 bases to trimming and J lost 10 bases, with 14 bases between them. The CDR3 totals 13 residues. CDR1 is SGHRS and CDR2 is YFSETQ in the germline V gene. The CDR3 DNA sequence: TGCGCCAGCAGCTCATTACAGGGAACAGAGCAGTTCTTC. Translated, it gives CASSSLQGTEQFF.

The gene calls are TRBV2 and TRBJ2-5, with D perhaps matching TRBD2 (5 bases). In germline, CDR1 is SNHLY, CDR2 FYNNEI. V was trimmed by 0 bases and J by 2 bases, leaving 7 bases between them. This CDR3 spans 14 amino acids. In DNA, the CDR3 is TGTGCCAGCAGTGAAGCCGAGGGTCAAGAGACCCAGTACTTC. This codes for CASSEAEGQETQYF.

J is TRBJ2-2 and V is TRBV4-3, with 7 bases aligning to TRBD1. J lost 4 bases, V lost 3 bases, and 2 bases had no gene match. In germline, CDR1 is LGHNA, CDR2 YSLEER. This CDR3 has 14 amino acids. The CDR3 loop is CASSQGTATGELFF. The CDR3 DNA is TGCGCCAGCAGCCAGGGGACAGCCACCGGGGAGCTGTTTTTT.

The V gene is TRBV30, the J gene TRBJ1-1; D is unresolved. CDR1 and CDR2 (germline): GTSNPN, SVGIG (reference sequence). Trimming shortened V by 0 bases and J by 4 bases, and 6 bases separated the two germline ends. CDR3 length: 12 amino acids. The CDR3, as DNA: TGTGCCTGGAGTGTACGAGGCACTGAAGCTTTCTTT. Translating it yields CAWSVRGTEAFF.